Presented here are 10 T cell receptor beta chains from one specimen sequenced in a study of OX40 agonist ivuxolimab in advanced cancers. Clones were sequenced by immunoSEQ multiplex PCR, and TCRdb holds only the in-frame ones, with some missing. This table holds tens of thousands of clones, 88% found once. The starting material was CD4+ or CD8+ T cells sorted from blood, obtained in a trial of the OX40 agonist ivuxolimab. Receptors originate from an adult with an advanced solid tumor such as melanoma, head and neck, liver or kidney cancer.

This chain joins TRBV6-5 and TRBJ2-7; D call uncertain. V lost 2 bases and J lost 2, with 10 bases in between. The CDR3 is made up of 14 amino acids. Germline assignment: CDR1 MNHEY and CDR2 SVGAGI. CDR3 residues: CASSYITGAYEQYF. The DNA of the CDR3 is TGTGCCAGCAGTTACATAACGGGTGCCTACGAGCAGTACTTC.

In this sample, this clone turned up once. The CDR3 protein is CASSLGQRYEKLFF. In DNA form, the CDR3 reads TGCGCCAGCAGCTTGGGCCAGCGCTATGAAAAACTGTTTTTT. The chain couples TRBV5-1 to TRBJ1-4; no reliable D call. Germline CDR1 reads SGHRS; CDR2 reads YFSETQ. The CDR3 length is 14 residues. Trimming took 0 bases from V and 6 from J, leaving 9 bases between them.

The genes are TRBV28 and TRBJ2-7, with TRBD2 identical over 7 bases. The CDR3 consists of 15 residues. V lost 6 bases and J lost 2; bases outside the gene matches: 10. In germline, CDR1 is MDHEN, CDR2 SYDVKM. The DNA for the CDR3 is TGTGCCAGCAGCTCCCCTAGCGGAAGGCCCTACGAGCAGTACTTC. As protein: CASSSPSGRPYEQYF.

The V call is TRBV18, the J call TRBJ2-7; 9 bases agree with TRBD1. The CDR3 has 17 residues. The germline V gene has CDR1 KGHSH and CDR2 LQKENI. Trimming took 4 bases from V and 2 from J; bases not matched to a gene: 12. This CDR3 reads CASSLRVSGTGTYEQYF. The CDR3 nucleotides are TGTGCCAGCTCACTAAGGGTATCAGGGACAGGGACCTACGAGCAGTACTTC.

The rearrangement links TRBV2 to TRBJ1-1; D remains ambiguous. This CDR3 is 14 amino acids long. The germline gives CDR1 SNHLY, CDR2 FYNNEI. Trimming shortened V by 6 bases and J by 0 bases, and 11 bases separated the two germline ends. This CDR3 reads CASRYGLMNTEAFF. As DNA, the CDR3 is TGTGCCAGCAGATATGGACTTATGAACACTGAAGCTTTCTTT. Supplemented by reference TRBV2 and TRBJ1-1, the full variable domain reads EPEVTQTPSHQVTQMGQEVILRCVPISNHLYFYWYRQILGQKVEFLVSFYNNEISEKSEIFDDQFSVERPDGSNFTLKIRSTKLEDSAMYFCASRYGLMNTEAFFGQGTRLTVV.

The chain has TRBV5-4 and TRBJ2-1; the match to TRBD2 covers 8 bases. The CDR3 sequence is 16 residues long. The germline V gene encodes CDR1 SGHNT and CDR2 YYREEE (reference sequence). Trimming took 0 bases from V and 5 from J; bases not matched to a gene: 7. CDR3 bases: TGTGCCAGCAGCTTGGCGCCTAGCGGGTCTCACAATGAGCAGTTCTTC. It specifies CASSLAPSGSHNEQFF.

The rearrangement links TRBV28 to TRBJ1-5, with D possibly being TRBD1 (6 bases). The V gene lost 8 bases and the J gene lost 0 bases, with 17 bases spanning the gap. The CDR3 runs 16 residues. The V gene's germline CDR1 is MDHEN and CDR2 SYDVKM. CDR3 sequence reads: CASSLERGYSNQPQHF. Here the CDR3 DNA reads TGTGCCAGCTCTCTGGAAAGGGGGTATAGCAATCAGCCCCAGCATTTT.

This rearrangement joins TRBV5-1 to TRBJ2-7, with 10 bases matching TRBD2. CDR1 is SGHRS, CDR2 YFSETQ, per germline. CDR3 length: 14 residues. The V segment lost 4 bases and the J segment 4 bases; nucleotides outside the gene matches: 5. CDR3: CASSPSGRGYEQYF. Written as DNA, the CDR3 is TGCGCCAGCAGCCCTAGCGGGAGAGGGTACGAGCAGTACTTC.

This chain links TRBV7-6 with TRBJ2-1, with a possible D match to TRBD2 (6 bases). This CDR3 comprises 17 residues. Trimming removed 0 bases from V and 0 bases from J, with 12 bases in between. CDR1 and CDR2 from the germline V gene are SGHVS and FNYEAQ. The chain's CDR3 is CASSLASSASSYNEQFF. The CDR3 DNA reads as TGTGCCAGCAGCTTAGCCTCTAGCGCGAGCTCCTACAATGAGCAGTTCTTC.

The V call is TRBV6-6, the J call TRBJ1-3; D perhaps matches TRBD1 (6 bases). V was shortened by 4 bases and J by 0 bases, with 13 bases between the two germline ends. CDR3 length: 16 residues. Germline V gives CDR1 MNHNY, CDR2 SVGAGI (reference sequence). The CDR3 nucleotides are TGTGCCAGCAGTTTATCCGGGACAACCTCTGGAAACACCATATATTTT. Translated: CASSLSGTTSGNTIYF.